This T cell receptor (beta chain) comes out of a study of T-cell reconstitution after alpha-beta-depleted transplantation in children (dated by TCRdb to about 2016). Broadly, across the study: Using TCR repertoire profiling, the study quantitatively followed how T-cell immune reconstitution unfolded in children after TCRalphabeta/CD19-depleted allogeneic hematopoietic cell transplantation. Paper-wide results and their limitations: In some patients, the high TCRbeta diversity seen at day 60 was put down to recipient T cells and intrathymic progenitors that had survived conditioning. About two months after transplant, the apparently early recovery of alphabetaT-cell counts reportedly depended on just several hundred clones that had expanded rapidly and came from non-depleted graft cells. Over the following months the frequencies of hyperexpanded clones went down, and after one year T-cell counts and TCRbeta diversity were mostly credited to newly produced T cells.

Per the publication, the treatment or condition label means: allogeneic hematopoietic cell transplantation with graft depleted of TCRalphabeta T cells and CD19 B cells. The children who served as transplant recipients had been given grafts of TCRalphabeta/CD19-depleted allogeneic hematopoietic cells. Library prep was done by PCR. Instrument used: Illumina HiSeq 2500. To normalize quantification of the TCRbeta repertoire, the TCR libraries were built with molecular barcoding that relied on unique molecular identifiers. Through fastp at Q25 and MiXCR, TCRdb rebuilt clones from the public reads, retaining in-frame beta chains. Under each unique CDR3 protein, matching rows form one entry showing the most common genes and DNA. For this sample there are 480,000 or so distinct CDR3 sequences; 10% appear just once. Together, the top ten hold 2% of the sample. This clonotype was counted a few times. Its antigen has not been determined. No much larger clone exists at a distance of one base, and base qualities are not known.

The TCR comes from a child under 10 years old with inherited bone marrow failure, due to receive a stem cell transplant. Sequencing was performed on PBMCs, taken before TCRalphabeta/CD19-depleted stem cell transplant.

The nucleotide sequence is TGTGCCAGCAGCTTAGGAGTGAGGGGGAAAGCCCTCAATGAAAAACTGTTTTTT. This yields the protein CASSLGVRGKALNEKLFF. The rearrangement combines TRBV11-1 with TRBJ1-4, and perhaps TRBD1 as D gene, on 6 matching bases. Taken from cysteine to phenylalanine, the CDR3 has 18 residues. The sequence is cut down to CDR3 DNA, 54 bases in frame from base 1. V loses 1 base of germline sequence and J loses 5 bases, and the interval between the two ends is 20 bases. From a lookup of the germline V gene (reference sequence), CDR1 and CDR2 are SGHAT and FQDESV.